These 32 T cell receptor beta chains were all obtained from the same sample, sequenced in a study of shared clonotypes between healthy human individuals. Assay used: immunoSEQ multiplex PCR; TCRdb lists only in-frame clones, some missing. The sample shows roughly 850,000 clones, roughly 96% of them seen only once. Cells designated naive CD8 were CD45RO-negative and were positively selected for CCR7, with terminally differentiated effector memory CD45RA+ cells excluded. The sample was naive CD8+ T cells sorted from blood. The receptors were gathered from a man aged 25 to 40 in good health.

CDR3 protein: CASSLLPGTSDNEQFF. In nucleotides, the CDR3 is TGTGCCAGCAGTTTGCTCCCCGGGACTAGCGATAATGAGCAGTTCTTC. V usage is TRBV27 and J usage is TRBJ2-1; 10 positions agree with TRBD2. Germline CDR1 and CDR2: MNHEY and SMNVEV (reference sequence). J was trimmed by 7 bases and V by 3 bases; bases with no gene match: 9. CDR3 length: 16 residues.

To note about this clone: Different DNA sequences within this sample yield the same CDR3. This rearrangement joins TRBV27 to TRBJ2-7; 7 bases are shared with TRBD1. The CDR3 loop spans 13 amino acids. V shed 3 bases, J shed 1 base, and the junction held 0 bases outside the gene matches. In germline, CDR1 is MNHEY, CDR2 SMNVEV (reference sequence). As DNA, the CDR3 is TGTGCCAGCAGTTTGACAGGGTCCTACGAGCAGTACTTC. Translating it yields CASSLTGSYEQYF.

The chain uses TRBV4-3 and TRBJ2-2; 9 bases are a match to TRBD1. CDR3 size: 15 residues. Germline CDR1 and CDR2: LGHNA and YSLEER. The junction had 2 bases not matched to a gene; V was cut back by 2 bases and J by 4 bases. CDR3 in amino acids: CASSQKTGGTGELFF. DNA of the CDR3: TGCGCCAGCAGCCAAAAGACAGGGGGCACCGGGGAGCTGTTTTTT.

Notes on this clone: The same CDR3 arises from other DNA sequences in this sample as well. The genes are TRBV7-9 and TRBJ1-5; TRBD1 is a possible D gene (6 bases). The CDR3 extends over 13 amino acids. V dropped 3 bases and J dropped 5 bases, with 8 bases sitting between them. Per germline, CDR1 SEHNR and CDR2 FQNEAQ (reference sequence). The CDR3 region is CASSLNRDQPQHF. The CDR3 DNA sequence: TGTGCCAGCAGCTTGAACAGGGATCAGCCCCAGCATTTT.

As regards this clone: The same CDR3 is also encoded by other DNA sequences in this sample. Here the CDR3 DNA reads TGTGCCAGCAGCCCTGGGACCGGGGAGCTGTTTTTT. Its protein product is CASSPGTGELFF. The rearrangement uses TRBV7-3 and TRBJ2-2, with unresolved D. V lost 5 bases to trimming and J lost 5 bases, with 6 bases between them. The V gene's germline CDR1 is SGHTA and CDR2 FQGTGA. This CDR3 is 12 amino acids long.

The chain employs TRBV29-1 and TRBJ2-1, with D hard to call. Trimming left V 8 bases short and J 5 bases short, with 13 bases between. Per germline, CDR1 SQVTM and CDR2 ANQGSEA. The CDR3 has 12 residues. The CDR3, as DNA: TGCAGCACGAGGACCAACAACAATGAGCAGTTCTTC. It yields the protein CSTRTNNNEQFF.

The V and J genes are TRBV5-6 and TRBJ2-1; D remains ambiguous. CDR3 size: 11 residues. V was trimmed by 7 bases and J by 8 bases, leaving 10 bases between them. Germline loops: CDR1 SGHDT, CDR2 YYEEEE. The DNA of the CDR3 is TGTGCCAGCCTTGGTATAGATGAGCAGTTCTTC. Protein: CASLGIDEQFF.

The chain recombines TRBV11-2 with TRBJ2-7, with D perhaps TRBD2 (6 bases). Germline CDR1 and CDR2: SGHAT and FQNNGV. This CDR3 comprises 15 residues. The V gene lost 0 bases and the J gene lost 3 bases, with 12 bases spanning the gap. This chain's CDR3 is CASSLEGGTVYEQYF. CDR3 nucleotide sequence: TGTGCCAGCAGCTTAGAGGGCGGGACTGTCTACGAGCAGTACTTC. The whole variable domain, remainder taken from reference TRBV11-2 and TRBJ2-7, is EAGVAQSPRYKIIEKRQSVAFWCNPISGHATLYWYQQILGQGPKLLIQFQNNGVVDDSQLPKDRFSAERLKGVDSTLKIQPAKLEDSAVYLCASSLEGGTVYEQYFGPGTRLTVT.

Points on this clone: Other DNA sequences in this specimen translate into the identical CDR3. This chain uses TRBV4-1 with TRBJ2-7; 7 nucleotides align to TRBD1. The length of the CDR3 is 15 residues. V shed 0 bases and J 2 bases; nucleotides not matched to a gene: 4. CDR1 is MGHRA, CDR2 YSYEKL, per germline. CDR3 bases: TGCGCCAGCAGCCAAGAGGGGACAGTAGCCTACGAGCAGTACTTC. Its protein product is CASSQEGTVAYEQYF.

This chain joins TRBV9 and TRBJ2-7, with 9 bases matching TRBD2. V trimming: 4 bases; J trimming: 3 bases; junction bases outside the gene matches: 5. CDR3 length equals 14 residues. From germline, CDR1 is SGDLS and CDR2 YYNGEE. The DNA for the CDR3 is TGTGCCAGCAGCCATAGCGGGAGACTCTACGAGCAGTACTTC. Translation gives CASSHSGRLYEQYF.

The CDR3 region is CASSWGTGYPGANVLTF. DNA of the CDR3: TGTGCCAGCAGCTGGGGGACAGGGTACCCTGGGGCCAACGTCCTGACTTTC. The chain combines TRBV7-9 with TRBJ2-6; 9 nucleotides align to TRBD1. J was trimmed by 2 bases and V by 4 bases; bases with no gene match: 6. CDR3 length: 17 residues. The germline gives CDR1 SEHNR, CDR2 FQNEAQ (reference sequence).

This chain links TRBV4-3 with TRBJ1-2; D perhaps matches TRBD1 (6 bases). The V end was cut by 0 bases, the J end by 3 bases, with 17 bases between. CDR3 length equals 17 residues. CDR1 and CDR2 from the germline V gene are LGHNA and YSLEER. Here the CDR3 DNA reads TGCGCCAGCAGCCAAGATCAGGGCAGGGGCCGTGACTATGGCTACACCTTC. Translating gives CASSQDQGRGRDYGYTF.

This clone has more than one count but fewer than ten. V gene TRBV4-2 combines with J gene TRBJ2-2, with 10 bases matching TRBD2. The ends lost 3 bases at V and 6 bases at J; junction bases unmatched: 10. CDR1 and CDR2 from the germline V gene are LGHNA and YNFKEQ. The CDR3 sequence is 17 residues long. The CDR3 nucleotides read TGTGCCAGCAGCCATGTTCCTAGCGGGAGTTTGGCCGGGGAGCTGTTTTTT. It yields the protein CASSHVPSGSLAGELFF.

V gene TRBV5-1 combines with J gene TRBJ2-1; no firm D call. The ends were cut back, 2 bases at V and 5 bases at J, with 14 bases in the middle. The germline CDR1 and CDR2 sequences are SGHRS and YFSETQ. The CDR3 sequence is 15 residues long. The CDR3 DNA sequence: TGCGCCAGCAGCTTACAAGTGGGCCTAAACAATGAGCAGTTCTTC. Its translation: CASSLQVGLNNEQFF.

The chain links TRBV11-3 to TRBJ2-1; 10 bases agree with TRBD2. Germline values: CDR1 SGHNT, CDR2 YENEEA. Trimming removed 2 bases from V and 5 bases from J; junction bases left unmatched: 3. CDR3 size: 15 residues. CDR3 sequence (DNA): TGTGCCAGCAGCTTAAAACTAGCGGGACACAATGAGCAGTTCTTC. Residues: CASSLKLAGHNEQFF.

In its sample, this clone was seen a few times. The chain uses TRBV6-1 and TRBJ2-7, with D possibly TRBD2 on 6 matching bases. Germline assignment: CDR1 MNHNS and CDR2 SASEGT. Trimming cost V 7 bases and J 3 bases, with 10 bases left between them. This CDR3 contains 12 residues. The CDR3 region is CASNPGDYEQYF. DNA of the CDR3: TGTGCCAGCAACCCGGGAGACTACGAGCAGTACTTC.

The gene calls are TRBV7-9 and TRBJ1-5; D not certain. Deletions cut 5 bases from V and 6 bases from J, with 8 bases between. Germline CDR1 reads SEHNR; CDR2 reads FQNEAQ (reference sequence). The CDR3 has 12 residues. CDR3 protein: CASSPPGQPQHF. CDR3 coding DNA: TGTGCCAGCAGCCCTCCAGGTCAGCCCCAGCATTTT.

This chain uses TRBV4-2 with TRBJ2-1; 10 nucleotides agree with TRBD2. The CDR3 is made up of 17 amino acids. Germline lookup yields CDR1 LGHNA and CDR2 YNFKEQ. The V segment lost 0 bases and the J segment 2 bases; nucleotides outside the gene matches: 4. The CDR3 is CASSQDRAGGPYNEQFF. The CDR3 region has the DNA TGTGCCAGCAGCCAAGATCGAGCGGGAGGGCCCTACAATGAGCAGTTCTTC.

The chain is built from TRBV7-9 and TRBJ2-5; a weak D match, TRBD2 (5 bases). Trimming removed 6 bases from V and 4 bases from J, with 9 bases in between. The CDR3 runs to 12 residues. Germline V gene lookup returns CDR1 SEHNR and CDR2 FQNEAQ (reference sequence). CDR3 region: CASSSSAETQYF. Here the CDR3 DNA reads TGTGCCAGCAGTAGTAGCGCAGAGACCCAGTACTTC.

The gene calls are TRBV6-6 and TRBJ2-2, with unresolved D. Trimming took off 0 bases at V and 3 bases at J, with 11 bases between the two ends. The CDR3 is 16 amino acids. Germline CDR1 and CDR2: MNHNY and SVGAGI (reference sequence). CDR3 DNA: TGTGCCAGCAGTTACTCGATCGAGAGTGACACCGGGGAGCTGTTTTTT. Its protein product is CASSYSIESDTGELFF.

The chain joins TRBV15 to TRBJ1-1; possible D gene TRBD1, 5 bases. Germline lookup yields CDR1 LNHNV and CDR2 YYDKDF (reference sequence). The CDR3 sequence is 13 residues long. The V end lost 8 bases, the J end lost 1 base, and 11 bases lay between the germline ends. The CDR3 region is CATAGSGNTEAFF. CDR3 DNA sequence: TGTGCCACCGCAGGGTCTGGGAACACTGAAGCTTTCTTT.

The chain carries TRBV7-9 and TRBJ2-2; D ambiguous. The CDR3 is made up of 13 amino acids. CDR1 and CDR2 (germline): SEHNR, FQNEAQ (reference sequence). The V end lost 5 bases, the J end lost 6 bases, and 10 bases lay between the germline ends. CDR3 nucleotide sequence: TGTGCCAGCAGCGCGTCTGAAGCCGGGGAGCTGTTTTTT. It codes for CASSASEAGELFF.

In DNA form, the CDR3 reads TGTGCCAGCAGCCCGACAAGGATGGGAGCGGATGAAAAACTGTTTTTT. Translated: CASSPTRMGADEKLFF. The V gene is TRBV11-2, the J gene TRBJ1-4, with unresolved D. Germline assignment: CDR1 SGHAT and CDR2 FQNNGV. With 5 bases removed from V and 6 bases from J, the gap between germline ends came to 19 bases. The CDR3 length is 16 residues.

The chain recombines TRBV5-5 with TRBJ2-7, with 9 positions matching TRBD2. CDR1 and CDR2 (germline): SGHKS, YYEKEE (reference sequence). The CDR3 loop spans 14 amino acids. Unmatched junction bases numbered 5, after V lost 4 bases and J lost 3 bases. In DNA form, the CDR3 reads TGTGCCAGCAGCCTCCTGACTAGCGGCTACGAGCAGTACTTC. Translating gives CASSLLTSGYEQYF.

The chain recombines TRBV6-5 with TRBJ2-7; D may be TRBD1 or TRBD2 (6 bases each). Looked up from germline, CDR1 is MNHEY and CDR2 is SVGAGI. The CDR3 is made up of 14 amino acids. The V gene lost 2 bases and the J gene lost 6 bases, with 14 bases spanning the gap. CDR3 bases: TGTGCCAGCAGTTACACGGGGGCAGGGCGCGAGCAGTACTTC. Amino acid sequence: CASSYTGAGREQYF.

This chain joins TRBV18 and TRBJ2-7, with unresolved D. V lost 3 bases, J lost 2 bases, and 8 bases lay in between. Germline V gene lookup returns CDR1 KGHSH and CDR2 LQKENI. The CDR3 consists of 13 residues. CDR3 loop: CASSPSQAYEQYF. Written as DNA, the CDR3 is TGTGCCAGCTCACCGAGCCAGGCCTACGAGCAGTACTTC.

This rearrangement joins TRBV2 to TRBJ2-7; TRBD1 agrees at 11 bases. Trimming at V came to 2 bases and at J to 6 bases, leaving 6 bases not matched to a gene. From germline, CDR1 is SNHLY and CDR2 FYNNEI. The CDR3 is made up of 15 amino acids. CDR3 region: CASSERGTGGGEQYF. CDR3 bases: TGTGCCAGCAGTGAAAGAGGGACAGGGGGTGGCGAGCAGTACTTC.

This chain links TRBV6-1 with TRBJ1-1, with D unclear. The germline gives CDR1 MNHNS, CDR2 SASEGT. There are 15 residues in the CDR3. Trimming left V 3 bases short and J 1 base short, with 12 bases between. The CDR3 DNA reads as TGTGCCAGCAGTGATGGCCCACAGAGGAACACTGAAGCTTTCTTT. Protein: CASSDGPQRNTEAFF.

This sequence joins TRBV5-1 and TRBJ2-5; 9 bases map to TRBD1. The germline V gene encodes CDR1 SGHRS and CDR2 YFSETQ. V shed 4 bases, J shed 4 bases, and the junction held 8 bases outside the gene matches. The CDR3 has 15 amino acids. The CDR3 loop reads CASSPGTGKGETQYF. CDR3 DNA sequence: TGCGCCAGCAGCCCGGGGACAGGGAAGGGAGAGACCCAGTACTTC.

The rearrangement uses TRBV9 and TRBJ2-7; perhaps TRBD2 as D (5 bases). This CDR3 contains 16 residues. Germline V gene lookup returns CDR1 SGDLS and CDR2 YYNGEE. Trimming took off 4 bases at V and 7 bases at J, with 24 bases between the two ends. The CDR3 bases are TGTGCCAGCAGCCCAGGTATGGTTGGGCCACTAGGGGAGCAGTACTTC. Amino acids: CASSPGMVGPLGEQYF.

This chain uses TRBV25-1 with TRBJ2-1; perhaps D is TRBD1 or TRBD2 (5 bases each). Germline loops: CDR1 MGHDK, CDR2 SYGVNS. CDR3 length: 13 residues. Trimming removed 6 bases at V and 9 bases at J, with 15 bases between. In DNA, the CDR3 is TGTGCCAGCAGGGGACGCCCGCTGAGTGAGCAGTTCTTC. Amino acid sequence: CASRGRPLSEQFF.

This rearrangement joins TRBV7-9 to TRBJ2-7; TRBD1 agrees at 7 bases. Germline-derived CDR1 and CDR2 are SEHNR and FQNEAQ (reference sequence). This CDR3 is built from 18 residues. J lost 1 base, V lost 1 base, and 13 bases had no gene match. CDR3 DNA: TGTGCCAGCAGCTTAGTAGGGGGCCGAGACACCTTTTCCTACGAGCAGTACTTC. Translated, it gives CASSLVGGRDTFSYEQYF.